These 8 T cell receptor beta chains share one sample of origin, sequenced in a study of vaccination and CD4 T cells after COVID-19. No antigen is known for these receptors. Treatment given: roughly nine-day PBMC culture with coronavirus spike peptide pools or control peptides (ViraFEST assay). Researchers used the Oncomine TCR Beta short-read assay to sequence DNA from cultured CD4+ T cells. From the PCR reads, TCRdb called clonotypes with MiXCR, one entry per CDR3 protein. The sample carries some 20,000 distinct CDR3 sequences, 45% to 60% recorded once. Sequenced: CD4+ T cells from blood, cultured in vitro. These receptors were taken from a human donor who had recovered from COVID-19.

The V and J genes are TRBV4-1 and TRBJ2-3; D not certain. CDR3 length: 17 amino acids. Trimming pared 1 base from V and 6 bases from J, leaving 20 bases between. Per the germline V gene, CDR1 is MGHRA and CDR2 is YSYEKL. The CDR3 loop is CASSQVGLGLGSDTQYF. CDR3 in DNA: TGCGCCAGCAGCCAAGTGGGTCTAGGTCTAGGCTCTGATACGCAGTATTTT.

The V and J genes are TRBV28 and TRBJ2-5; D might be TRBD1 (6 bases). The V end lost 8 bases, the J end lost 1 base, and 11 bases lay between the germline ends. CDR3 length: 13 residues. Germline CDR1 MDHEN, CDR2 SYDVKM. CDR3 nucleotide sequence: TGTGCCAGCGACAGGCCTCTCCAAGAGACCCAGTACTTC. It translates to CASDRPLQETQYF.

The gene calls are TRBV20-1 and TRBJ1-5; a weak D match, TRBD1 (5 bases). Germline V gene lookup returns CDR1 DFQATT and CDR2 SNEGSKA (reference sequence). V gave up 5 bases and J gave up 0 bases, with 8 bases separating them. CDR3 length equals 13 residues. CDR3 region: CSAFTGSNQPQHF. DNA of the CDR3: TGCAGTGCTTTTACAGGTAGCAATCAGCCCCAGCATTTT.

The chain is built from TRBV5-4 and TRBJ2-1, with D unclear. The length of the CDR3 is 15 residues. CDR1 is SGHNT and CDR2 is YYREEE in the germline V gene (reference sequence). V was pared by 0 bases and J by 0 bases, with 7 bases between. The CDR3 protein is CASSLGESSYNEQFF. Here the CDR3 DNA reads TGTGCCAGCAGCTTGGGTGAGAGCTCCTACAATGAGCAGTTCTTC.

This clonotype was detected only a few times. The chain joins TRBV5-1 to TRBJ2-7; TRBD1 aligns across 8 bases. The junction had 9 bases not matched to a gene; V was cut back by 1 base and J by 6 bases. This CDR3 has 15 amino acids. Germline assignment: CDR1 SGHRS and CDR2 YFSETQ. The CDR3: CASSLSQGAWVEQYF. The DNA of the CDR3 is TGCGCCAGCAGCTTGAGCCAGGGGGCTTGGGTCGAGCAGTACTTC.

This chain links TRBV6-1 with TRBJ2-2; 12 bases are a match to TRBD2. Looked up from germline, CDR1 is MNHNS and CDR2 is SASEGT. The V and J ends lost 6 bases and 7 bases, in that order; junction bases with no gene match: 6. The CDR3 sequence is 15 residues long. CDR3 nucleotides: TGTGCCAGCAGCGCGACTAGCGGGAGTATCGGGGAGCTGTTTTTT. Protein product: CASSATSGSIGELFF.

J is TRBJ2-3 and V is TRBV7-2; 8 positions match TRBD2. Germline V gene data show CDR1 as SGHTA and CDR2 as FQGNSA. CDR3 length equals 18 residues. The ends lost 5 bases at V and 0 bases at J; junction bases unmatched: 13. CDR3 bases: TGTGCCAGCAGCCCCCGGCGGGTTGTAGCGGGAAGCACAGATACGCAGTATTTT. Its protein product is CASSPRRVVAGSTDTQYF.

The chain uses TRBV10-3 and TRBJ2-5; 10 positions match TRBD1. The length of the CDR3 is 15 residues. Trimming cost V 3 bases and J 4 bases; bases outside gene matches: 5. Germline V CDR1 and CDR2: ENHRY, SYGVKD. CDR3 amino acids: CAISERQGAGETQYF. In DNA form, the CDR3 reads TGTGCCATCAGTGAAAGACAGGGGGCTGGAGAGACCCAGTACTTC.